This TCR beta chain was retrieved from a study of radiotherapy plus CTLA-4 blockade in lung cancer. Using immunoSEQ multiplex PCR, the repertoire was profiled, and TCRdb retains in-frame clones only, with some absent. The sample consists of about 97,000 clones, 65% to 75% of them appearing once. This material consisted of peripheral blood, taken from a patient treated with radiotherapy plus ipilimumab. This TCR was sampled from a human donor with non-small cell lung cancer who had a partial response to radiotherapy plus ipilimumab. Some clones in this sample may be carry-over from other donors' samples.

CDR3 protein: CSVAEVWGYTF. DNA of the CDR3: TGCAGCGTTGCTGAGGTGTGGGGCTACACCTTC. The genes are TRBV29-1 and TRBJ1-2; D is ambiguous. The V gene lost 4 bases and the J gene lost 8 bases, with 11 bases spanning the gap. CDR3 length equals 11 residues. Germline V gene data show CDR1 as SQVTM and CDR2 as ANQGSEA.